The rows below give T cell receptor beta chains drawn from one sample of a study of cytomegalovirus exposure and HLA in healthy donors. Sequencing was performed with immunoSEQ multiplex PCR; in TCRdb, only in-frame clones are kept and a portion is missing. The table includes roughly 120,000 clones, about 72% detected once. Material for sequencing was PBMCs. The receptors derive from a man aged 50-59 years in good health and CMV-seropositive. The CDR3 runs from the conserved cysteine through the conserved F or W. A D gene is named only where the DNA matches it firmly. Some rows mark clone size as missing; the rest say once, few, many or name a class of expanded clone.

clone size	D gene	V gene	J gene	CDR3 length	CDR3 protein	CDR3 DNA
.	.	TRBV30	TRBJ2-5	13	CAWSDGGRKTQYF	TGTGCCTGGAGCGATGGGGGGAGGAAGACCCAGTACTTC
.	.	TRBV27	TRBJ1-1	14	CASSSLTTGNSAFF	TGTGCCAGCAGTTCCCTAACGACAGGAAATTCAGCTTTCTTT
.	TRBD2	TRBV6-5	TRBJ2-1	13	CASRMRGELMQFF	TGTGCCAGCAGAATGCGGGGGGAGCTGATGCAGTTCTTC
.	.	TRBV19	TRBJ1-2	14	CASSTGTKSRGYTF	TGTGCCAGTAGTACTGGGACAAAATCCCGTGGCTACACCTTC
.	.	TRBV9	TRBJ1-3	14	CASSVTGSGNTIYF	TGTGCCAGCAGCGTAACCGGGTCTGGAAACACCATATATTTT
.	TRBD2	TRBV4-2	TRBJ2-1	15	CASSHPAGGANEQFF	TGTGCCAGCAGCCACCCAGCGGGGGGGGCGAATGAGCAGTTCTTC
.	.	TRBV19	TRBJ1-5	14	CASSIGQINQPQHF	TGTGCCAGTAGTATTGGACAAATCAATCAGCCCCAGCATTTT
.	TRBD1	TRBV4-1	TRBJ2-1	15	CASSQDRATYNEQFF	TGCGCCAGCAGCCAGGACAGGGCAACCTACAATGAGCAGTTCTTC
.	TRBD2	TRBV10-1	TRBJ2-1	16	CASSESGGRAENEQFF	TGCGCCAGCAGTGAGTCCGGCGGGAGGGCCGAGAATGAGCAGTTCTTC
.	.	TRBV4-1	TRBJ1-2	16	CASSQGRGGAHDGYTF	TGCGCCAGCAGCCAAGGTCGCGGGGGGGCGCATGATGGCTACACCTTC
.	.	TRBV2	TRBJ2-2	15	CAKWGGRGRTGELFF	TGTGCCAAGTGGGGTGGCAGGGGCCGCACCGGGGAGCTGTTTTTT
.	.	TRBV4-3	TRBJ2-7	18	CASSYPEKNSESPHEQYF	TGCGCCAGCAGTTACCCGGAGAAAAATAGCGAGAGCCCCCACGAGCAGTACTTC
.	TRBD1	TRBV7-2	TRBJ1-2	14	CASSLWDSNYGYTF	TGTGCCAGCAGCTTGTGGGACAGTAACTATGGCTACACCTTC
.	TRBD2	TRBV2	TRBJ2-1	16	CASSARTGGSYNEQFF	TGTGCCAGCAGTGCAAGGACGGGGGGCTCCTACAATGAGCAGTTCTTC
.	.	TRBV28	TRBJ1-5	15	CASSLSRGGNQPQHF	TGTGCCAGCAGCCTTAGTCGGGGGGGCAATCAGCCCCAGCATTTT
once	.	TRBV4-2	TRBJ2-1	17	CASSQWKLPSSYNEQFF	TGTGCCAGCAGCCAATGGAAACTACCCTCCTCATACAATGAGCAGTTCTTC
.	.	TRBV5-1	TRBJ2-3	12	CASRTGSGTQYF	TGCGCCAGCCGGACTGGGTCAGGTACGCAGTATTTT
.	.	TRBV5-5	TRBJ1-1	16	CASSLLGRATNTEAFF	TGTGCCAGCAGCTTGTTGGGCAGGGCTACGAACACTGAAGCTTTCTTT
.	TRBD1	TRBV7-9	TRBJ2-7	15	CASSYGQGRAYEQYF	TGTGCCAGCAGCTATGGACAGGGTCGCGCCTACGAGCAGTACTTC
.	.	TRBV20-1	TRBJ1-1	11	CSANSHTEAFF	TGCAGTGCTAACAGCCACACTGAAGCTTTCTTT
few	.	TRBV5-8	TRBJ2-1	14	CASSLGGSRDEQFF	TGTGCCAGCAGCTTGGGGGGCTCCCGTGATGAGCAGTTCTTC
.	.	TRBV7-3	TRBJ1-1	13	CASSPAANTEAFF	TGTGCCAGCAGCCCTGCGGCGAACACTGAAGCTTTCTTT
.	TRBD1	TRBV5-4	TRBJ1-1	14	CASSINDRGTEAFF	TGTGCCAGCAGCATAAACGACAGGGGAACTGAAGCTTTCTTT
once	.	TRBV7-3	TRBJ2-5	15	CASSLGPAAQGTQYF	TGTGCCAGCAGCTTAGGGCCGGCAGCCCAAGGGACCCAGTACTTC
.	TRBD2	TRBV5-1	TRBJ2-1	20	CASSVPGPRITSGRLNEQFF	TGCGCCAGCAGCGTACCCGGGCCCCGTATCACTAGCGGGAGGCTTAATGAGCAGTTCTTC
.	.	TRBV7-2	TRBJ1-2	18	CASSLEWGGGAASGGYTF	TGTGCCAGCAGCTTAGAATGGGGAGGGGGGGCGGCGAGTGGAGGCTACACCTTC
.	.	TRBV18	TRBJ2-3	13	CASSPKNTDTQYF	TGTGCCAGCTCCCCCAAAAACACAGATACGCAGTATTTT
.	.	TRBV2	TRBJ1-1	14	CASSPRVGNTEAFF	TGTGCCAGCAGTCCTCGGGTAGGAAACACTGAAGCTTTCTTT
few	TRBD1	TRBV10-3	TRBJ2-7	12	CATQGQAYEQYF	TGTGCCACCCAGGGACAGGCCTACGAGCAGTACTTC
few	.	TRBV5-1	TRBJ1-2	16	CASSPGSGGVPYGYTF	TGCGCCAGCAGCCCTGGAAGCGGGGGGGTCCCCTATGGCTACACCTTC